What follows are 31 T cell receptor beta chains derived from one specimen sequenced in a study of beta chain features in type 1 diabetes. Findings of the study overall: Shorter TCRB CDR3s, moderately but significantly so, marked every one of the four CD4+ subsets in Type 1 diabetes patients.

Of the isolated RNA, all was reverse transcribed, and so the sequenced material was expressed TCRB transcripts. TCRdb's copy holds only in-frame clones and misses some; the assay was immunoSEQ multiplex PCR. The sample shows roughly 14,000 clones, around three fifths of them seen only once. These receptors lack a known antigen. The sequencing sample was made of stem cell memory CD4+ T cells from blood. Every receptor here comes from a young woman with type 1 diabetes.

V and J are TRBV9 and TRBJ2-3, with D unresolved. In germline, CDR1 is SGDLS, CDR2 YYNGEE. Trimming removed 0 bases at V and 6 bases at J, with 11 bases between. The CDR3 has 14 residues. CDR3 nucleotides: TGTGCCAGCAGCGTAGTAGGAGATCGCGATACGCAGTATTTT. It codes for CASSVVGDRDTQYF.

V usage is TRBV7-9 and J usage is TRBJ1-1; D ambiguous. Trimming stripped 2 bases from V and 1 base from J, with 5 bases between. The CDR3 has 13 residues. Germline CDR1 and CDR2: SEHNR and FQNEAQ (reference sequence). This CDR3 reads CASSLPWNTEAFF. CDR3 in DNA: TGTGCCAGCAGCTTACCTTGGAACACTGAAGCTTTCTTT.

V is TRBV7-9 and J is TRBJ2-7; 9 bases line up with TRBD2. Germline CDR1 is SEHNR and CDR2 is FQNEAQ (reference sequence). V lost 4 bases to trimming and J lost 0 bases; unmatched junction nucleotides: 13. This CDR3 is built from 18 residues. CDR3 sequence (DNA): TGTGCCAGCAGCTACCACCCACCCTTTAGCGGGAGCTCCTACGAGCAGTACTTC. Amino acids: CASSYHPPFSGSSYEQYF. The variable domain in full, with the rest retrieved from reference TRBV7-9 and TRBJ2-7, is DTGVSQNPRHKITKRGQNVTFRCDPISEHNRLYWYRQTLGQGPEFLTYFQNEAQLEKSRLLSDRFSAERPKGSFSTLEIQRTEQGDSAMYLCASSYHPPFSGSSYEQYFGPGTRLTVT.

The chain has TRBV10-3 and TRBJ2-1; D is unclear. The CDR3 extends over 13 amino acids. CDR1 and CDR2 (germline): ENHRY, SYGVKD. V gave up 4 bases and J gave up 5 bases, with 9 bases separating them. The CDR3 reads CAISGIGDNEQFF. As DNA, the CDR3 is TGTGCCATCAGTGGAATTGGAGACAATGAGCAGTTCTTC.

This chain links TRBV11-3 with TRBJ2-5; D might be TRBD1 (6 bases). Near its end, the DNA agrees better with TRBJ2-7, so the J call may be wrong. The CDR3 spans 15 residues. Looked up from germline, CDR1 is SGHNT and CDR2 is YENEEA. CDR3 amino acids: CASSHQTGLGYEQYF. CDR3 coding DNA: TGTGCCAGCAGCCACCAGACAGGCCTGGGCTACGAGCAGTACTTC.

The chain has TRBV5-4 and TRBJ2-5; tentatively, D is TRBD2 (6 bases). CDR1 is SGHNT, CDR2 YYREEE, per germline (reference sequence). V lost 0 bases, J lost 0 bases, and 18 bases lay in between. The CDR3 has 18 residues. The CDR3 DNA is TGTGCCAGCAGCTTGGGGGTTTCGGGACTCCCGTACCAAGAGACCCAGTACTTC. Its translation is CASSLGVSGLPYQETQYF.

This clone has more than one count but fewer than ten. The rearrangement joins TRBV6-1 to TRBJ1-5, with TRBD1 matching 10 bases. Unmatched junction bases numbered 7, after V lost 8 bases and J lost 9 bases. Germline CDR1 and CDR2: MNHNS and SASEGT. This CDR3 spans 13 amino acids. The DNA of the CDR3 is TGTGCCAGCCGGGACAGGGGACTTTGGCCCCAGCATTTT. It encodes CASRDRGLWPQHF.

CDR3 nucleotides: TGTGCCAGCAGCTCGTCCCAGGGAGAGACCCAGTACTTC. This gives the protein CASSSSQGETQYF. This sequence joins TRBV7-7 and TRBJ2-5; D possibly corresponds to TRBD1 (5 bases). CDR3 length equals 13 residues. Germline values: CDR1 SSHAT, CDR2 FNYEAQ (reference sequence). Between the trimmed V and J ends, which lost 4 bases and 4 bases, there was a span of 10 bases.

The chain joins TRBV9 to TRBJ2-3, with D uncertain. Trimming removed 3 bases at V and 6 bases at J, with 11 bases between. There are 13 residues in the CDR3. Germline CDR1 is SGDLS and CDR2 is YYNGEE. The CDR3 DNA follows: TGTGCCAGCAGCGCACCGACCGGGGATACGCAGTATTTT. Protein: CASSAPTGDTQYF. Together with reference TRBV9 and TRBJ2-3, the CDR3 gives the full variable domain: DSGVTQTPKHLITATGQRVTLRCSPRSGDLSVYWYQQSLDQGLQFLIQYYNGEERAKGNILERFSAQQFPDLHSELNLSSLELGDSALYFCASSAPTGDTQYFGPGTRLTVL.

The chain links TRBV6-6 to TRBJ1-1, with D uncertain. V shed 0 bases and J shed 4 bases, with 12 bases lying between them. Germline V lookup: CDR1 MNHNY, CDR2 SVGAGI (reference sequence). This CDR3 contains 15 residues. CDR3 nucleotides: TGTGCCAGCAGTTACTCGGCGGTCCGGGGCACTGAAGCTTTCTTT. Amino acids: CASSYSAVRGTEAFF.

The chain links TRBV19 to TRBJ2-3, with 7 bases that match TRBD1. Trimming cost V 6 bases and J 4 bases; bases outside gene matches: 7. The germline CDR1 and CDR2 sequences are LNHDA and SQIVND (reference sequence). The CDR3 consists of 14 residues. The CDR3 DNA reads as TGTGCCAGTAGCCGGGACAGTAGGCCAGATACGCAGTATTTT. Its protein is CASSRDSRPDTQYF.

CDR3 bases: TGTGCCAGCAGGTTCGCCGGGACTAGCGGGAGTAATGAGCAGTTCTTC. Protein sequence: CASRFAGTSGSNEQFF. V is TRBV25-1 and J is TRBJ2-1; 14 nucleotides agree with TRBD2. Germline-derived CDR1 and CDR2 are MGHDK and SYGVNS. The CDR3 has 16 amino acids. The V gene end was trimmed by 6 bases and the J gene end by 7 bases; junction bases not matched to a gene: 8. The full variable domain, with the rest looked up from reference TRBV25-1 and TRBJ2-1, is EADIYQTPRYLVIGTGKKITLECSQTMGHDKMYWYQQDPGMELHLIHYSYGVNSTEKGDLSSESTVSRIRTEHFPLTLESARPSHTSQYLCASRFAGTSGSNEQFFGPGTRLTVL.

The chain is built from TRBV6-1 and TRBJ2-1; a weak D match, TRBD2 (6 bases). The V end lost 8 bases, the J end lost 5 bases, and 10 bases lay between the germline ends. CDR1 and CDR2 (germline): MNHNS, SASEGT. The CDR3 covers 12 residues. The DNA of the CDR3 is TGTGCCAGCCAGGGACTCGACAATGAGCAGTTCTTC. Translated, it gives CASQGLDNEQFF.

The chain has TRBV5-4 and TRBJ2-5; D might be TRBD2 (5 bases). The V end was cut by 0 bases, the J end by 4 bases, with 13 bases between. Germline V gives CDR1 SGHNT, CDR2 YYREEE (reference sequence). The CDR3 contains 15 residues. CDR3 region: CASSLGLLGGETQYF. CDR3 coding DNA: TGTGCCAGCAGCTTGGGGTTGTTAGGAGGAGAGACCCAGTACTTC.

This clone was seen only a few times. J is TRBJ2-7 and V is TRBV7-8; a weak D match, TRBD1 (5 bases). Trimming cost V 4 bases and J 2 bases, with 18 bases left between them. Germline-derived CDR1 and CDR2 are SGHVS and FQNEAQ. The CDR3 runs 16 residues. The CDR3 DNA reads TGTGCCAGCAGCTCGACTTCAGGGTCCGTAGCCTACGAGCAGTACTTC. It encodes CASSSTSGSVAYEQYF.

This clone showed up just once. The chain joins TRBV28 to TRBJ1-2; TRBD1 is a possible D gene (5 bases). V was shortened by 6 bases and J by 8 bases, with 19 bases between the two germline ends. From germline, CDR1 is MDHEN and CDR2 SYDVKM. The CDR3 is 14 amino acids. In DNA form, the CDR3 reads TGTGCCAGCAGGGGTACGGGGGGTTCCTGGGGCTACACCTTC. This codes for CASRGTGGSWGYTF.

The chain joins TRBV5-6 to TRBJ2-1, with 12 bases identical to TRBD2. Germline V gene lookup returns CDR1 SGHDT and CDR2 YYEEEE. The CDR3 extends over 16 amino acids. V lost 4 bases to trimming and J lost 9 bases; unmatched junction nucleotides: 11. The CDR3 bases are TGTGCCAGCAGCGTTGGGGGCCCTAGCGGGGGGGCTGAGCAGTTCTTC. This encodes CASSVGGPSGGAEQFF.

The table lists this clone with a count of one. The chain links TRBV29-1 to TRBJ2-2; the D gene is possibly TRBD1 (5 bases). This CDR3 is 15 amino acids long. V gave up 4 bases and J gave up 0 bases, with 12 bases separating them. Germline CDR1 reads SQVTM; CDR2 reads ANQGSEA. The CDR3 sequence: CSVGQDTTNTGELFF. DNA for the CDR3: TGCAGCGTTGGGCAGGACACCACGAACACCGGGGAGCTGTTTTTT.

The chain uses TRBV7-3 and TRBJ2-7; 7 bases line up with TRBD2. Germline CDR1 and CDR2: SGHTA and FQGTGA. The CDR3 consists of 15 residues. V gave up 3 bases and J gave up 3 bases; unmatched junction bases: 8. The DNA for the CDR3 is TGTGCCAGCAGCTTGGGCGGGAGTGGGATCTACGAGCAGTACTTC. It specifies CASSLGGSGIYEQYF.

The rearrangement uses TRBV5-1 and TRBJ1-5; 7 bases match TRBD1. CDR3 size: 14 residues. Germline CDR1 reads SGHRS; CDR2 reads YFSETQ. Trimming cost V 0 bases and J 9 bases; bases outside gene matches: 6. CDR3 nucleotide sequence: TGCGCCAGCAGCTTGGGGCAGGGGGGAGGGCCCCAGCATTTT. Its translation: CASSLGQGGGPQHF.

The J gene is TRBJ2-1, the V gene TRBV10-2, with D possibly matching TRBD2 (7 bases). Germline V gene data show CDR1 as WSHSY and CDR2 as SAAADI. The CDR3 runs to 15 residues. The germline V and J ends were trimmed by 9 bases and 2 bases, with 17 bases remaining between them. CDR3 loop: CASSNGGQTYNEQFF. For the CDR3, the DNA is TGCGCCAGTTCTAACGGGGGGCAGACCTACAATGAGCAGTTCTTC.

CDR3 amino acids: CASSQEVSRVNEQFF. Here the CDR3 DNA reads TGTGCCAGCAGCCAAGAGGTTTCCCGCGTCAATGAGCAGTTCTTC. This chain uses TRBV4-2 with TRBJ2-1, with D hard to call. This CDR3 spans 15 amino acids. Germline-derived CDR1 and CDR2 are LGHNA and YNFKEQ. The germline V and J ends were trimmed by 0 bases and 6 bases, with 12 bases remaining between them.

This chain uses TRBV11-3 with TRBJ1-2, with TRBD1 matching over 8 bases. Per germline, CDR1 SGHNT and CDR2 YENEEA. The CDR3 sequence is 14 residues long. V lost 4 bases to trimming and J lost 3 bases; unmatched junction nucleotides: 4. CDR3 protein: CASSYGQGDYGYTF. The CDR3 nucleotides are TGTGCCAGCAGCTATGGACAGGGCGACTATGGCTACACCTTC.

The CDR3 region has the DNA TGTGCCAGCAGCCAAGCCCCGGGAGGTGGCTACACCTTC. Protein: CASSQAPGGGYTF. This chain links TRBV14 with TRBJ1-2; D gene unclear. Germline V gene data show CDR1 as SGHDN and CDR2 as FVKESK. V was trimmed by 1 base and J by 7 bases, leaving 10 bases between them. The CDR3 is made up of 13 amino acids.

This clone was seen a handful of times. The chain joins TRBV4-3 to TRBJ2-4, with a weak D call TRBD2 (6 bases). The germline V gene has CDR1 LGHNA and CDR2 YSLEER. Trimming removed 1 base at V and 6 bases at J, with 16 bases between. CDR3 length: 16 amino acids. CDR3: CASSQGGGEDGNIQYF. The CDR3, as DNA: TGCGCCAGCAGCCAAGGGGGAGGCGAAGACGGAAACATTCAGTACTTC.

V is TRBV7-2 and J is TRBJ2-1, with a possible D match to TRBD1 (5 bases). The CDR3 has 11 amino acids. Per germline, CDR1 SGHTA and CDR2 FQGNSA. Trimming pared 2 bases from V and 12 bases from J, leaving 8 bases between. The CDR3 DNA sequence: TGTGCCAGCAGCTTAACAGGCAGGCAGTTCTTC. Amino acids: CASSLTGRQFF. The variable domain in full, completed from reference TRBV7-2 and TRBJ2-1, reads GAGVSQSPSNKVTEKGKDVELRCDPISGHTALYWYRQSLGQGLEFLIYFQGNSAPDKSGLPSDRFSAERTGGSVSTLTIQRTQQEDSAVYLCASSLTGRQFFGPGTRLTVL.

This clone was picked up one time. The V and J genes are TRBV7-2 and TRBJ2-2; 11 bases agree with TRBD2. CDR3 length: 17 residues. Looked up from germline, CDR1 is SGHTA and CDR2 is FQGNSA. The V gene end was trimmed by 2 bases and the J gene end by 4 bases; junction bases not matched to a gene: 6. Here the CDR3 reads CASSLIAGGLFTGELFF. The CDR3 DNA reads TGTGCCAGCAGCTTAATAGCGGGGGGGCTATTCACCGGGGAGCTGTTTTTT. The whole variable domain, filled in from reference TRBV7-2 and TRBJ2-2, reads GAGVSQSPSNKVTEKGKDVELRCDPISGHTALYWYRQSLGQGLEFLIYFQGNSAPDKSGLPSDRFSAERTGGSVSTLTIQRTQQEDSAVYLCASSLIAGGLFTGELFFGEGSRLTVL.

The chain couples TRBV7-9 to TRBJ1-2; the D is unclear. Trimming took off 6 bases at V and 6 bases at J, with 11 bases between the two ends. This CDR3 has 12 amino acids. Germline CDR1 is SEHNR and CDR2 is FQNEAQ (reference sequence). The CDR3 loop reads CASSWSENGYTF. CDR3 in DNA: TGTGCCAGCAGTTGGAGCGAAAATGGCTACACCTTC.

The chain uses TRBV7-8 and TRBJ1-1; D is possibly TRBD1 (6 bases). Germline V gives CDR1 SGHVS, CDR2 FQNEAQ. The CDR3 extends over 13 amino acids. V lost 2 bases to trimming and J lost 7 bases, with 11 bases between them. The CDR3 region is CASSLWQQGEAFF. As DNA, the CDR3 is TGTGCCAGCAGCTTATGGCAACAGGGTGAAGCTTTCTTT.

There are a few counts of this clone. The chain links TRBV28 to TRBJ2-7; 7 nucleotides agree with TRBD2. V lost 6 bases to trimming and J lost 0 bases; unmatched junction nucleotides: 8. This CDR3 spans 15 amino acids. CDR1 is MDHEN, CDR2 SYDVKM, per germline. The CDR3 coding sequence is TGTGCCAGCAGACTCAGCGGGACCCTCTCCTACGAGCAGTACTTC. Amino acids: CASRLSGTLSYEQYF.

The gene calls are TRBV7-2 and TRBJ2-5, with 9 bases that match TRBD1. Germline V CDR1 and CDR2: SGHTA, FQGNSA. The CDR3 has 16 residues. J was trimmed by 4 bases and V by 6 bases; bases with no gene match: 12. CDR3 in DNA: TGTGCCAGCAGACGTCACGAGACAGGGGGGGGAGAGACCCAGTACTTC. This translates into CASRRHETGGGETQYF.